The rows below give T cell receptor beta chains drawn from one sample of a study of cytomegalovirus exposure and HLA in healthy donors. Data came from immunoSEQ multiplex PCR; TCRdb stores just in-frame clones and leaves some out. This repertoire shows more than 150,000 clones, more than 65% found once; its top ten account for under 3%. Sequencing input: PBMCs. Receptors were obtained from a woman aged 25-40 years in good health and CMV-seropositive. CDR3s include the opening cysteine and the closing phenylalanine or tryptophan. A D gene is named only where the DNA matches it firmly.

v_gene: TRBV7-9
len: 14
j_gene: TRBJ2-7
d_gene: .
CDR3aa: CASSTPVNSYEQYF
CDR3nt: TGTGCCAGCAGCACACCCGTGAACTCCTACGAGCAGTACTTC

v_gene: TRBV28
len: 14
j_gene: TRBJ1-4
d_gene: .
CDR3aa: CASIQGGAGEKLFF
CDR3nt: TGTGCCAGCATCCAGGGAGGGGCCGGTGAAAAACTGTTTTTT

v_gene: TRBV9
len: 18
j_gene: TRBJ2-1
d_gene: TRBD2
CDR3aa: CASSVGGTGLAGATPGFF
CDR3nt: TGTGCCAGCAGCGTAGGAGGGACGGGACTAGCGGGGGCCACCCCTGGGTTCTTC

v_gene: TRBV27
len: 13
j_gene: TRBJ2-7
d_gene: TRBD1
CDR3aa: CASAGQGVNEQYF
CDR3nt: TGTGCCAGTGCGGGACAGGGGGTGAACGAGCAGTACTTC

v_gene: TRBV11-2
len: 14
j_gene: TRBJ2-2
d_gene: TRBD1
CDR3aa: CASSHSGGPGELFF
CDR3nt: TGTGCCAGCAGCCACTCAGGGGGCCCCGGGGAGCTGTTTTTT

v_gene: TRBV6-5
len: 16
j_gene: TRBJ2-5
d_gene: TRBD1
CDR3aa: CASSYARTGQQETQYF
CDR3nt: TGTGCCAGCAGTTACGCGCGGACAGGACAGCAAGAGACCCAGTACTTC

v_gene: TRBV18
len: 15
j_gene: TRBJ2-5
d_gene: TRBD2
CDR3aa: CASSPLLAGQETQYF
CDR3nt: TGTGCCAGCTCACCACTCCTAGCGGGACAAGAGACCCAGTACTTC

v_gene: TRBV2
len: 15
j_gene: TRBJ2-3
d_gene: TRBD2
CDR3aa: CASSVRGGAGDTQYF
CDR3nt: TGTGCCAGCAGTGTGCGCGGGGGGGCCGGAGATACGCAGTATTTT

v_gene: TRBV9
len: 14
j_gene: TRBJ1-1
d_gene: .
CDR3aa: CASSVEQGNTEAFF
CDR3nt: TGTGCCAGCAGCGTAGAACAGGGGAACACTGAAGCTTTCTTT

v_gene: TRBV19
len: 16
j_gene: TRBJ2-1
d_gene: TRBD2
CDR3aa: CATSGGAGVSYNEQFF
CDR3nt: TGTGCCACTAGCGGGGGGGCTGGGGTCTCCTACAATGAGCAGTTCTTC

v_gene: TRBV9
len: 14
j_gene: TRBJ2-3
d_gene: .
CDR3aa: CASSGQGMGDTQYF
CDR3nt: TGTGCCAGCAGCGGGCAGGGGATGGGAGATACGCAGTATTTT

v_gene: TRBV4-2
len: 19
j_gene: TRBJ2-2
d_gene: TRBD2
CDR3aa: CASSQAPGLAGGNTGELFF
CDR3nt: TGTGCCAGCAGCCAAGCTCCGGGACTAGCGGGGGGGAACACCGGGGAGCTGTTTTTT